This passage covers 21 T cell receptor beta chains from one sample sequenced in a study of vaccination effects on CD4 cells after COVID-19. Profiled with immunoSEQ multiplex PCR; TCRdb holds only in-frame clones, not every one. The table has tens of thousands of clones, around 75% seen once. Their antigens remain unidentified. In the ViraFEST assay, antigen-specific CD4+ clonotypes were identified by expansion after peptide-pool stimulation. Investigators separated out CD4+ T cells once less than 11 days of culture had passed. Recipients of the vaccine had no prior SARS-CoV-2 infection and negative nucleocapsid antibodies. The specimen comprised CD4+ T cells from PBMCs cultured with HCoV-OC43 spike peptides, sampled before COVID-19 vaccination. The sample's subset: HCoV-OC43 spike overlapping peptide pool stimulation. The receptors here all came from a human donor who received a COVID-19 vaccine.

This clone was detected only once. The chain joins TRBV27 to TRBJ1-2; D call uncertain. Between the trimmed V and J ends, which lost 5 bases and 7 bases, there was a span of 17 bases. This CDR3 comprises 14 residues. Germline assignment: CDR1 MNHEY and CDR2 SMNVEV (reference sequence). The CDR3 DNA follows: TGTGCCAGCAGTCAGACCTGGGGAATGGGTGGCTACACCTTC. Translated, it gives CASSQTWGMGGYTF.

The V and J genes are TRBV5-1 and TRBJ2-3; D is perhaps TRBD2 (6 bases). Trimming removed 4 bases from V and 0 bases from J, with 15 bases in between. CDR1 and CDR2 from the germline V gene are SGHRS and YFSETQ. This CDR3 is built from 16 residues. The CDR3 region is CASSPGGLGSTDTQYF. The DNA of the CDR3 is TGCGCCAGCAGCCCCGGGGGATTGGGGAGCACAGATACGCAGTATTTT.

The chain carries TRBV7-8 and TRBJ1-2, with TRBD1 identical over 9 bases. Germline CDR1 reads SGHVS; CDR2 reads FQNEAQ. Losses at the gene ends were 2 bases for V and 8 bases for J; bases not matched to a gene: 15. CDR3 size: 17 residues. The CDR3 sequence: CASSLSLPGQGFYGYTF. CDR3 DNA sequence: TGTGCCAGCAGCTTATCATTACCGGGACAGGGTTTCTACGGCTACACCTTC.

This clone was found once. J is TRBJ1-3 and V is TRBV6-5; no clear D gene. Per germline, CDR1 MNHEY and CDR2 SVGAGI. CDR3 length equals 16 residues. V dropped 0 bases and J dropped 0 bases, with 9 bases sitting between them. CDR3 sequence (DNA): TGTGCCAGCAGTTACTCCGGGGAGGACTCTGGAAACACCATATATTTT. It specifies CASSYSGEDSGNTIYF.

The chain uses TRBV29-1 and TRBJ2-5, with D maybe TRBD1 (6 bases). The CDR3 length is 14 residues. Trimming shortened V by 1 base and J by 0 bases, and 9 bases separated the two germline ends. CDR1 is SQVTM, CDR2 ANQGSEA, per germline. In DNA, the CDR3 is TGCAGCGTTGAAGGGGGGCGCTACCAAGAGACCCAGTACTTC. This codes for CSVEGGRYQETQYF.

The CDR3 here is CASRTGPNTGELFF. DNA of the CDR3: TGTGCCAGCAGGACAGGGCCGAACACCGGGGAGCTGTTTTTT. The genes are TRBV28 and TRBJ2-2; 7 bases fit TRBD1. The CDR3 has 14 amino acids. Germline CDR1 is MDHEN and CDR2 is SYDVKM. V gave up 6 bases and J gave up 0 bases; unmatched junction bases: 1. The full variable domain, with the rest looked up from reference TRBV28 and TRBJ2-2, is DVKVTQSSRYLVKRTGEKVFLECVQDMDHENMFWYRQDPGLGLRLIYFSYDVKMKEKGDIPEGYSVSREKKERFSLILESASTNQTSMYLCASRTGPNTGELFFGEGSRLTVL.

The chain joins TRBV6-1 to TRBJ1-2; D gene uncertain. This CDR3 has 11 amino acids. The germline CDR1 and CDR2 sequences are MNHNS and SASEGT. The germline V and J ends were trimmed by 0 bases and 8 bases, with 4 bases remaining between them. Here the CDR3 reads CASSEAGGYTF. For the CDR3, the DNA is TGTGCCAGCAGTGAAGCCGGAGGCTACACCTTC.

V and J are TRBV30 and TRBJ2-4; weak D call: TRBD1 (6 bases). CDR3 size: 14 residues. V lost 2 bases and J 2 bases, leaving 10 bases between the germline ends. Germline V gives CDR1 GTSNPN, CDR2 SVGIG (reference sequence). CDR3: CAWSPGTTKNIQYF. The CDR3 DNA is TGTGCCTGGAGTCCCGGGACAACCAAAAACATTCAGTACTTC.

V and J are TRBV28 and TRBJ1-5; D call uncertain. Trimming took 6 bases from V and 6 from J, leaving 15 bases between them. This CDR3 comprises 14 residues. Per the germline V gene, CDR1 is MDHEN and CDR2 is SYDVKM. The CDR3 reads CASRHGGEGQPQHF. CDR3 bases: TGTGCCAGCAGGCACGGAGGCGAAGGTCAGCCCCAGCATTTT. The full variable domain, with the rest looked up from reference TRBV28 and TRBJ1-5, is DVKVTQSSRYLVKRTGEKVFLECVQDMDHENMFWYRQDPGLGLRLIYFSYDVKMKEKGDIPEGYSVSREKKERFSLILESASTNQTSMYLCASRHGGEGQPQHFGDGTRLSIL.

This chain connects TRBV18 to TRBJ2-1; 8 nucleotides align to TRBD2. The CDR3 totals 15 residues. With 3 bases clipped from V and 5 bases from J, the junction kept 6 bases outside the gene matches. Germline loops: CDR1 KGHSH, CDR2 LQKENI. The DNA of the CDR3 is TGTGCCAGCTCACCGAGCGGGGGCCAGAACAATGAGCAGTTCTTC. Encoded protein: CASSPSGGQNNEQFF.

The CDR3 nucleotides are TGTGCCAGCAGCGTCTACGAGCAGTACGTC. It codes for CASSVYEQYV. This chain connects TRBV9 to TRBJ2-7; D is undetermined. Trimming stripped 2 bases from V and 3 bases from J, with 0 bases between. Looked up from germline, CDR1 is SGDLS and CDR2 is YYNGEE. This CDR3 region has 10 residues.

V usage is TRBV13 and J usage is TRBJ2-3, with 9 bases fitting TRBD1. This CDR3 has 15 residues. The trim removed 4 bases at V and 3 bases at J, leaving 5 bases unmatched. Germline CDR1 reads PRHDT; CDR2 reads FYEKMQ (reference sequence). CDR3 nucleotide sequence: TGTGCCAGCAGCTCATGGGACAGGGAAACAGATACGCAGTATTTT. Protein sequence: CASSSWDRETDTQYF. Filled out from reference TRBV13 and TRBJ2-3, the complete variable domain reads AAGVIQSPRHLIKEKRETATLKCYPIPRHDTVYWYQQGPGQDPQFLISFYEKMQSDKGSIPDRFSAQQFSDYHSELNMSSLELGDSALYFCASSSWDRETDTQYFGPGTRLTVL.

About this clone itself: Sequence at one end of the junction differs from germline and may be a read error. The chain couples TRBV6-5 to TRBJ1-2, with a possible D match to TRBD1 (5 bases). Germline V gives CDR1 MNHEY, CDR2 SVGAGI. The CDR3 runs to 13 residues. The CDR3 coding sequence is TGTGCCAGCAGTTACTCGAAGTTCAGGGCACACGCCTTC. It codes for CASSYSKFRAHAF.

CDR3 region: CASSYRGSVAKNIQYF. The CDR3 DNA sequence: TGTGCCAGCAGTTACAGGGGATCAGTAGCCAAAAACATTCAGTACTTC. The chain links TRBV5-6 to TRBJ2-4; 7 bases map to TRBD1. The ends lost 5 bases at V and 0 bases at J; junction bases unmatched: 8. Germline-derived CDR1 and CDR2 are SGHDT and YYEEEE. This CDR3 spans 16 amino acids.

This clone was detected only a few times. The CDR3 DNA is TGTGCCAGCAGCCGAGGGCCCAATCGAGGGCAGCCCCAGCATTTT. It is translated as CASSRGPNRGQPQHF. The rearrangement links TRBV2 to TRBJ1-5; D uncertain. Germline V gene sequence: CDR1 SNHLY, CDR2 FYNNEI. V was clipped by 6 bases and J by 7 bases, with 19 bases between them. The CDR3 consists of 15 residues.

The chain has TRBV5-1 and TRBJ1-2, with TRBD1 as a possible D gene (5 bases). The germline V gene encodes CDR1 SGHRS and CDR2 YFSETQ. The CDR3 extends over 15 amino acids. V lost 2 bases to trimming and J lost 7 bases, with 18 bases between them. Here the CDR3 DNA reads TGCGCCAGCAGCTTCGAGGGGTTCCTTGAAGGTGGCTACACCTTC. Residues: CASSFEGFLEGGYTF.

This sequence joins TRBV6-2 or TRBV6-3 and TRBJ1-2; TRBD1 might be the D (5 bases). The germline V gene has CDR1 MNHEY and CDR2 SVGEGT. The CDR3 runs to 14 residues. V lost 6 bases and J lost 4, with 15 bases in between. The CDR3 nucleotides are TGTGCCAGCAGCCCCGCCGGGACCACCTATGGCTACACCTTC. The encoded protein is CASSPAGTTYGYTF.

V is TRBV30 and J is TRBJ1-2, with D unresolved. The V end was cut by 2 bases, the J end by 4 bases, with 11 bases between. The CDR3 covers 13 residues. The germline CDR1 and CDR2 sequences are GTSNPN and SVGIG (reference sequence). The CDR3 here is CAWSRSRLYGYTF. The CDR3 DNA sequence: TGTGCCTGGAGTAGGTCCCGACTCTATGGCTACACCTTC. The full variable domain, completed using reference TRBV30 and TRBJ1-2, is SQTIHQWPATLVQPVGSPLSLECTVEGTSNPNLYWYRQAAGRGLQLLFYSVGIGQISSEVPQNLSASRPQDRQFILSSKKLLLSDSGFYLCAWSRSRLYGYTFGSGTRLTVV.

This clone was seen only once. This chain links TRBV6-2 or TRBV6-3 with TRBJ1-1; TRBD1 agrees at 12 bases. Unmatched junction bases numbered 11, after V lost 1 base and J lost 8 bases. Germline V gene sequence: CDR1 MNHEY, CDR2 SVGEGT. The CDR3 is made up of 17 amino acids. The DNA of the CDR3 is TGTGCCAGCAGTTACTTTCTTTCCGGGACAGGGGGCAAGGAAGCTTTCTTT. It yields the protein CASSYFLSGTGGKEAFF.

The chain employs TRBV30 and TRBJ1-2; D is perhaps TRBD1 (6 bases). The germline V gene has CDR1 GTSNPN and CDR2 SVGIG (reference sequence). The CDR3 is 13 residues long. V was pared by 4 bases and J by 10 bases, with 19 bases between. The CDR3 reads CAWNYRQAAVYTF. For the CDR3, the DNA is TGTGCCTGGAACTACAGACAGGCGGCCGTCTACACCTTC.

This sequence joins TRBV11-1 and TRBJ2-2; no clear D gene. In germline, CDR1 is SGHAT, CDR2 FQDESV (reference sequence). V shed 1 base and J shed 6 bases, with 3 bases lying between them. The length of the CDR3 is 12 residues. The CDR3 spells CASSLVPGELFF. The CDR3 region has the DNA TGTGCCAGCAGCTTAGTTCCCGGGGAGCTGTTTTTT.